These 5 T cell receptor beta chains were all obtained from the same sample, sequenced in a study of blood T cell repertoires in COVID-19. This table comes from immunoSEQ multiplex PCR, and its TCRdb copy is limited to in-frame clones, with some not included. Seen here are 130,000 to 150,000 clones, 70% to 85% observed once, and the top ten hold approximately 6.6%. Specimen: peripheral blood. The receptor source for this set is a human donor in a cohort sampled during active COVID-19.

The chain couples TRBV21-1 to TRBJ2-1; the DNA was not used to check the table's D call, TRBD2. TRBV21-1 is a pseudogene segment. CDR3 length equals 19 residues. For the CDR3, the DNA is TGTGCCAGCAGCAAGGTCCCCCAGCGGGGGGACGACCTCTACAATGAGCAGTTCTTC. Translation: CASSKVPQRGDDLYNEQFF.

The rearrangement uses TRBV4-2 and TRBJ1-2, with TRBD1 matching over 8 bases. CDR3 length: 14 amino acids. Losses at the gene ends were 0 bases for V and 8 bases for J; bases not matched to a gene: 5. Per the germline V gene, CDR1 is LGHNA and CDR2 is YNFKEQ. CDR3 in amino acids: CASSQDQGARGYTF. In DNA, the CDR3 is TGTGCCAGCAGCCAAGACCAGGGGGCGCGGGGCTACACCTTC.

The J gene is TRBJ1-2, the V gene TRBV29-1; TRBD1 is a possible D gene (6 bases). Germline values: CDR1 SQVTM, CDR2 ANQGSEA. This CDR3 has 13 residues. The germline V and J ends were trimmed by 7 bases and 0 bases, with 12 bases remaining between them. DNA for the CDR3: TGCAGCGGGCGGACAGCTGCTAACTATGGCTACACCTTC. Residues: CSGRTAANYGYTF.

This clone was detected a few times. V usage is TRBV2 and J usage is TRBJ2-5; 9 bases line up with TRBD2. Germline V lookup: CDR1 SNHLY, CDR2 FYNNEI. Germline trimming cut 10 bases from V and 6 bases from J; bases unmatched to any gene: 3. The CDR3 covers 11 residues. This CDR3 is CAKAGGKTQYF. CDR3 bases: TGTGCCAAGGCGGGGGGGAAGACCCAGTACTTC.

The chain recombines TRBV5-1 with TRBJ2-5; the match to TRBD2 covers 11 bases. J gave up 2 bases and V 5 bases, and 5 bases lay outside the gene matches. The CDR3 covers 15 residues. CDR1 SGHRS and CDR2 YFSETQ come from the germline V gene. DNA for the CDR3: TGCGCCAGCAGACCTAGCGGGGGGAGGCAAGAGACCCAGTACTTC. It codes for CASRPSGGRQETQYF.